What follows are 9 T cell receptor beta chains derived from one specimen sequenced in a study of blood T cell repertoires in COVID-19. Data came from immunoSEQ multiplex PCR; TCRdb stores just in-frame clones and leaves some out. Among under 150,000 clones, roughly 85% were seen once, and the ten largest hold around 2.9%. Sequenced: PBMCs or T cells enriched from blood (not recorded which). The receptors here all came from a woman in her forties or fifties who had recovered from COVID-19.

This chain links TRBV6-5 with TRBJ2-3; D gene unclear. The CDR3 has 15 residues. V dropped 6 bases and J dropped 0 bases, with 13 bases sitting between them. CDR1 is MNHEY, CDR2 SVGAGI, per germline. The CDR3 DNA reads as TGTGCCAGCAGGTTCTCCCTTCCTAGCACAGATACGCAGTATTTT. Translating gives CASRFSLPSTDTQYF.

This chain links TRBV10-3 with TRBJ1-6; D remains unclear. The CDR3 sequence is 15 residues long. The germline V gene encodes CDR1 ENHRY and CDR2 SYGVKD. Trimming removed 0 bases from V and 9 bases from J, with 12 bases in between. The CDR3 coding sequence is TGTGCCATCAGTGAGTCGAGCGTATTAGGTTCACCCCTCCACTTT. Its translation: CAISESSVLGSPLHF.

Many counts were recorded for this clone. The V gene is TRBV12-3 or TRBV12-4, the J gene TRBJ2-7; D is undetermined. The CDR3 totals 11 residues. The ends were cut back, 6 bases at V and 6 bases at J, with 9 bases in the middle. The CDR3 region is CASSLRSEQYF. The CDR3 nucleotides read TGTGCCAGCAGCCTTCGTAGCGAGCAGTACTTC.

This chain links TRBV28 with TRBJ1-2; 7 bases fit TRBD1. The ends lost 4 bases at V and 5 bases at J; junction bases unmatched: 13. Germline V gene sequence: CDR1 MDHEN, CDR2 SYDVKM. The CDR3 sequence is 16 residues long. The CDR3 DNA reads TGTGCCAGCAGTTCCCTTTATAGACAGGGACGGTATGGCTACACCTTC. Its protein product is CASSSLYRQGRYGYTF.

Here the CDR3 DNA reads TGTGCCAGTAGTGAATACAGGAGAGAAGCTTTCTTT. Its protein product is CASSEYRREAFF. The rearrangement uses TRBV19 and TRBJ1-1; tentatively, D is TRBD1 (5 bases). Germline values: CDR1 LNHDA, CDR2 SQIVND (reference sequence). This CDR3 is 12 amino acids long. V was clipped by 5 bases and J by 8 bases, with 12 bases between them. The whole variable domain, filled in from reference TRBV19 and TRBJ1-1, reads DGGITQSPKYLFRKEGQNVTLSCEQNLNHDAMYWYRQDPGQGLRLIYYSQIVNDFQKGDIAEGYSVSREKKESFPLTVTSAQKNPTAFYLCASSEYRREAFFGQGTRLTVV.

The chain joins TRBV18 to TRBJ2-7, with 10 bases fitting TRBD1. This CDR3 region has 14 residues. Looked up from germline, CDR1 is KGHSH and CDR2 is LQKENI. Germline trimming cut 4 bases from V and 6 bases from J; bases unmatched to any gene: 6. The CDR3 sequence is CASSRRDRGGEQYF. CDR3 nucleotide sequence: TGTGCCAGCTCACGCCGGGACAGGGGCGGCGAGCAGTACTTC.

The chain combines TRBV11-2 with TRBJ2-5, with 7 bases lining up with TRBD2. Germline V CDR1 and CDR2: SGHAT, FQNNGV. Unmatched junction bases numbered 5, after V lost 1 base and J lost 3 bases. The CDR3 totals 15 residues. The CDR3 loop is CASSLGAGREETQYF. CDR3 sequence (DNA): TGTGCCAGCAGCTTAGGAGCGGGGAGGGAAGAGACCCAGTACTTC.

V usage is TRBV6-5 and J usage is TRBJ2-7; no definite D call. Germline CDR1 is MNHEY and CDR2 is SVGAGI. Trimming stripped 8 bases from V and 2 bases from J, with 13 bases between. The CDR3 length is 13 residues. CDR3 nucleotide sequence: TGTGCCAGCTGCGGCGGTAGTCCCTACGAGCAGTACTTC. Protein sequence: CASCGGSPYEQYF.

CDR3: CASSYFREAEAFF. The CDR3 region has the DNA TGTGCCAGCAGTTACTTTCGGGAGGCTGAAGCTTTCTTT. The chain links TRBV6-5 to TRBJ1-1; no clear D. The CDR3 is 13 amino acids. The V and J ends lost 1 base and 6 bases respectively, with 9 bases between them. The germline gives CDR1 MNHEY, CDR2 SVGAGI.